This entry is about one T cell receptor (beta chain). The antigen this receptor binds is unknown. The library came from 5' RACE. For each TCR library, 3,500 to 4,000 ng of total RNA was used. For each sample, cDNA synthesis was carried out in eight separate reactions using SMARTScribe reverse transcriptase. During cDNA synthesis, template switching introduced unique molecular identifiers that contained a 6-nucleotide sample barcode. TCRalpha and TCRbeta cDNA was amplified in two nested PCRs of roughly 17 and 9 cycles, and bead purification was carried out after each PCR. Before amplification, the cDNA was treated with uracil DNA-glycosylase and purified using the QIAquick PCR purification kit. The second PCR added Illumina TruSeq-compatible adapters along with sample-specific barcodes. TapeStation and Qubit were used to check library quality and concentration, and 4.5 to 6 ng of each library was pooled. The pooled libraries were sequenced with 2 x 100 bp reads and custom sequencing primers on an Illumina HiSeq2500 single-index Rapid Run. Concerning the study's data processing: MiGEC version 1.2.6 was used for UMI-based consensus assembly, which corrected PCR and sequencing errors. MiXCR version 2.1.1 handled V(D)J alignment, clonotype assembly and CDR3 extraction. To normalise gene usage, clonotype sharing and MAIT/NKT TCR abundance, the top 1000, 10 000 and 20 000 clonotypes in each sample were analysed. After downsampling to 27 000 UMIs, diversity was calculated as the inverse Simpson index using the vegan R package. Statistical testing used paired Mann-Whitney U tests on the discordant twin pairs and applied Benjamini-Hochberg correction for multiple testing. One entry per CDR3 protein sequence results from the TCRdb reprocessing of the reads, with DNA left out. The V and J calls and clone size come from TCRdb's table, not from the authors' own analysis. The sample table holds 85,000 to 110,000 distinct CDR3 sequences. The ten largest clones take up under 2.5% of the sample.

The CDR3 holds 15 amino acids from the cysteine to the phenylalanine. The protein alone is recorded here. The germline V gene sets CDR1 to KGHSH and CDR2 to LQKENI. The data belong to a study of monozygotic twins with inflammatory bowel disease (dated 2019 in TCRdb). Study-level background: The full study comprised 28 monozygotic twin pairs: nine German pairs (four IBD-concordant, five IBD-discordant) and 19 IBD-discordant Danish pairs. Disease-associated traits were sought mainly through comparisons between IBD patients and their genetically identical healthy co-twins within discordant pairs. Each individual had, on average, about 151 000 unique TCRalpha sequences and 181 000 unique TCRbeta sequences available for analysis. Results and caveats for the whole study, not just this receptor: Background noise and inter-individual variability may have been introduced into the repertoires by the differing immunosuppressive treatments among patients. No difference in repertoire similarity was observed between concordant and discordant twins, possibly owing to limited statistical power. The results gave no support for a single strong signal or clonotype linked to IBD. Measured by the inverse Simpson index, TCRbeta repertoire diversity was lower in IBD patients than in their healthy co-twins. Compared with healthy twins, IBD patients had fewer clonotypes in common with other individuals, a difference most pronounced in patients showing signs of disease activity. The analysis was unable to tell apart different T cell subtypes.

From each donor, a roughly 2.4 ml peripheral blood sample was collected into PAXgene tubes and kept at -80 degrees C. Without any T cell sorting, total RNA was extracted from whole blood using the PAXgene blood miRNA kit on an automated QIAcube. Peripheral blood from monozygotic twin pairs concordant or discordant for inflammatory bowel disease was subjected to deep TCRalpha and TCRbeta repertoire profiling with unique molecular barcoding. Smoking habits were recorded for all twin pairs, and individuals were classified as current, former or never smokers. Sequenced sample: blood. The rearrangement joined TRBV18 to TRBJ2-1; TCRdb's D gene call, TRBD2, goes unchecked for lack of DNA. This receptor was taken from a human donor with ulcerative colitis or Crohn's disease, or a healthy co-twin of an affected twin (not recorded which). The CDR3 has the sequence CASSHGLAGNNEQFF. The CDR3 plus the reference TRBV18 and TRBJ2-1 genes for the other parts give the full variable domain: NAGVMQNPRHLVRRRGQEARLRCSPMKGHSHVYWYRQLPEEGLKFMVYLQKENIIDESGMPKERFSAEFPKEGPSILRIQQVVRGDSAAYFCASSHGLAGNNEQFFGPGTRLTVL.